This T cell receptor beta chain comes out of a study of identical twins. Notes on the study in general: Fewer insertions marked abundant cord blood beta clonotypes; young adult naive trended weakly, memory not at all. A cross-sectional statistical analysis, not follow-up of the same donors, supported the conclusions.

From the 5' RACE reads, TCRdb called clonotypes with MiXCR, one entry per CDR3 protein. The table shows 690,000 or so distinct CDR3 sequences, with more than 6.5% occurring only once. The CDR3 contains 13 residues. The V gene's germline CDR1 is DFQATT and CDR2 SNEGSKA (reference sequence). Deletions cut 3 bases from V and 7 bases from J, with 12 bases between. Worth noting for this clonotype: As yet, its antigen is unknown.

A further study also used this sample, focusing on yellow fever vaccine responses in identical twins. From that second work: Twins' vaccine T cell response reportedly seemed partly convergent, partly personalized.

Source material: PBMCs. The V and J genes are TRBV20-1 and TRBJ1-4; D perhaps matches TRBD1 (5 bases). This sequence was found in a woman aged 18-29 years in good health. Here the CDR3 DNA reads TGCAGTGCTAGGGCTGGGACTGGTGAAAAACTGTTTTTT. It is translated as CSARAGTGEKLFF.